This record concerns one T cell receptor (beta chain) sequence. This record belongs to a study of blood T cell repertoires in COVID-19. Study-wide context: Samples came from the United States, Italy and Spain, spanning acute and convalescent COVID-19.

Sequencing used immunoSEQ multiplex PCR; TCRdb keeps in-frame clones, though not all of them. The sample has some 150,000 clones, about 80% seen once; the top ten hold around 8.6%. This TCR was recovered from a human donor in a cohort sampled during active COVID-19. Sequenced input: peripheral blood.

Written as DNA, the CDR3 is TGTGCCAGCACTTCTGGACAGGGGATAACTGAAGCTTTCTTT. This encodes CASTSGQGITEAFF. The rearrangement uses TRBV6-6 and TRBJ1-1, with TRBD1 matching 9 bases. CDR3 length: 14 residues. V trimming: 7 bases; J trimming: 5 bases; junction bases outside the gene matches: 8. Germline V gene data show CDR1 as MNHNY and CDR2 as SVGAGI (reference sequence).